The next 21 T cell receptor beta chains were all read from a single sample in a study of blood T cell repertoires in COVID-19. Profiling relied on immunoSEQ multiplex PCR, and the TCRdb table lists in-frame clones only, not all of them. Of over 200,000 clones in the sample, 81% were seen once. The material sequenced was PBMCs or T cells enriched from blood (not recorded which). These receptors were collected from a woman aged 45-60 years with acute COVID-19.

V is TRBV28 and J is TRBJ2-7; 12 bases match TRBD1. The CDR3 is made up of 15 amino acids. The trim removed 4 bases at V and 5 bases at J, leaving 6 bases unmatched. In germline, CDR1 is MDHEN, CDR2 SYDVKM. The CDR3, as DNA: TGTGCCAGCAGTTCCCCCGGGACAGGGGGCCACGAGCAGTACTTC. Amino acids: CASSSPGTGGHEQYF.

The chain has TRBV28 and TRBJ2-7; 7 nucleotides match TRBD1. CDR1 and CDR2 (germline): MDHEN, SYDVKM. Trimming removed 5 bases from V and 2 bases from J; junction bases left unmatched: 9. The CDR3 is 15 residues long. CDR3 sequence: CASSPPRGQPYEQYF. CDR3 nucleotide sequence: TGTGCCAGCAGTCCCCCCCGGGGACAGCCCTACGAGCAGTACTTC. The variable domain in full, completed from reference TRBV28 and TRBJ2-7, reads DVKVTQSSRYLVKRTGEKVFLECVQDMDHENMFWYRQDPGLGLRLIYFSYDVKMKEKGDIPEGYSVSREKKERFSLILESASTNQTSMYLCASSPPRGQPYEQYFGPGTRLTVT.

The gene calls are TRBV28 and TRBJ2-1; 7 bases fit TRBD2. Unmatched junction bases numbered 10, after V lost 5 bases and J lost 15 bases. Looked up from germline, CDR1 is MDHEN and CDR2 is SYDVKM. The CDR3 has 12 amino acids. The CDR3, as DNA: TGTGCCAGCAGTGTACCGGGACTAAACGGGTTCTTC. As protein: CASSVPGLNGFF.

The chain links TRBV2 to TRBJ2-7; D might be TRBD1 (5 bases). The CDR3 contains 15 residues. V dropped 3 bases and J dropped 3 bases, with 15 bases sitting between them. Germline-derived CDR1 and CDR2 are SNHLY and FYNNEI. For the CDR3, the DNA is TGTGCCAGCAGTGAGTGGCCGGAAAGGGGCTACGAGCAGTACTTC. Its protein product is CASSEWPERGYEQYF.

V gene TRBV19 combines with J gene TRBJ1-1; 8 nucleotides line up with TRBD1. The J segment lost 5 bases and the V segment lost 8 bases, leaving 4 bases of the junction unmatched. The CDR3 totals 12 residues. Germline-derived CDR1 and CDR2 are LNHDA and SQIVND (reference sequence). CDR3 residues: CASDTGGTEAFF. The CDR3 nucleotides are TGTGCCAGTGACACAGGGGGGACTGAAGCTTTCTTT.

As to this clone: The sample holds other DNA sequences that translate to the same CDR3. The chain has TRBV7-2 and TRBJ1-3; 8 nucleotides align to TRBD1. The CDR3 loop spans 15 amino acids. CDR1 is SGHTA and CDR2 is FQGNSA in the germline V gene. Germline trimming cut 6 bases from V and 4 bases from J; bases unmatched to any gene: 8. This CDR3 reads CASSSQGASGNTIYF. DNA for the CDR3: TGTGCCAGCAGTTCTCAGGGGGCCTCAGGAAACACCATATATTTT. Looking up the rest from reference TRBV7-2 and TRBJ1-3 gives the full variable domain: GAGVSQSPSNKVTEKGKDVELRCDPISGHTALYWYRQSLGQGLEFLIYFQGNSAPDKSGLPSDRFSAERTGGSVSTLTIQRTQQEDSAVYLCASSSQGASGNTIYFGEGSWLTVV.

The chain uses TRBV20-1 and TRBJ2-7; unclear D gene. The CDR3 consists of 13 residues. CDR1 and CDR2 (germline): DFQATT, SNEGSKA (reference sequence). V was clipped by 3 bases and J by 3 bases, with 12 bases between them. The CDR3 is CSASLGYRYEQYF. CDR3 nucleotides: TGCAGTGCTAGTCTCGGGTATCGCTACGAGCAGTACTTC.

This chain links TRBV9 with TRBJ1-3; D gene uncertain. The V gene's germline CDR1 is SGDLS and CDR2 YYNGEE. The CDR3 runs 20 residues. Trimming took 4 bases from V and 2 from J, leaving 28 bases between them. The CDR3 spells CASSTGYLEGLGGAGNTIYF. The DNA for the CDR3 is TGTGCCAGCAGCACGGGCTATTTGGAGGGTCTAGGCGGGGCTGGAAACACCATATATTTT.

J is TRBJ1-5 and V is TRBV30; a weak D match, TRBD1 (5 bases). CDR1 GTSNPN and CDR2 SVGIG come from the germline V gene (reference sequence). The V gene lost 1 base and the J gene lost 0 bases, with 10 bases spanning the gap. The CDR3 runs 15 residues. The CDR3 loop is CAWSGGGVSNQPQHF. In DNA, the CDR3 is TGTGCCTGGAGTGGGGGGGGAGTTAGCAATCAGCCCCAGCATTTT.

V usage is TRBV5-1 and J usage is TRBJ2-1, with TRBD2 matching 9 bases. The junction had 4 bases not matched to a gene; V was cut back by 2 bases and J by 4 bases. This CDR3 comprises 15 residues. Germline V gene data show CDR1 as SGHRS and CDR2 as YFSETQ. Here the CDR3 DNA reads TGCGCCAGCAGCTTTAGCGGGAGCGGGTACAATGAGCAGTTCTTC. It yields the protein CASSFSGSGYNEQFF. Looking up the rest from reference TRBV5-1 and TRBJ2-1 gives the full variable domain: KAGVTQTPRYLIKTRGQQVTLSCSPISGHRSVSWYQQTPGQGLQFLFEYFSETQRNKGNFPGRFSGRQFSNSRSEMNVSTLELGDSALYLCASSFSGSGYNEQFFGPGTRLTVL.

The chain employs TRBV28 and TRBJ1-2; TRBD1 is a possible D gene (5 bases). The CDR3 totals 15 residues. Trimming took 5 bases from V and 4 from J, leaving 17 bases between them. CDR1 is MDHEN and CDR2 is SYDVKM in the germline V gene. CDR3 nucleotide sequence: TGTGCCAGCAGTCTACAAGAGACGGGGGGCTATGGCTACACCTTC. This translates into CASSLQETGGYGYTF.

In this sample, this clone turned up many times. V gene TRBV2 combines with J gene TRBJ1-4; a possible D gene is TRBD1 (6 bases). Germline V lookup: CDR1 SNHLY, CDR2 FYNNEI. The germline V and J ends were trimmed by 8 bases and 5 bases, with 9 bases remaining between them. The CDR3 is 12 residues long. CDR3 in amino acids: CASGRGNEKLFF. CDR3 nucleotide sequence: TGTGCCAGCGGGAGGGGGAATGAAAAACTGTTTTTT. The whole variable domain, remainder taken from reference TRBV2 and TRBJ1-4, is EPEVTQTPSHQVTQMGQEVILRCVPISNHLYFYWYRQILGQKVEFLVSFYNNEISEKSEIFDDQFSVERPDGSNFTLKIRSTKLEDSAMYFCASGRGNEKLFFGSGTQLSVL.

A single count supports this clone. The J gene is TRBJ1-6, the V gene TRBV25-1; TRBD1 agrees at 8 bases. This CDR3 comprises 14 residues. Germline assignment: CDR1 MGHDK and CDR2 SYGVNS. V lost 6 bases and J lost 7; bases outside the gene matches: 5. The DNA of the CDR3 is TGTGCCAGCAGGGAGACAGGGGAGAATTCACCCCTCCACTTT. This encodes CASRETGENSPLHF.

The V and J genes are TRBV10-3 and TRBJ2-3, with 8 bases identical to TRBD2. V trimming: 11 bases; J trimming: 2 bases; junction bases outside the gene matches: 12. The CDR3 is made up of 15 amino acids. Germline loops: CDR1 ENHRY, CDR2 SYGVKD. DNA of the CDR3: TGTGCCCTCCGACCGGGGGGGGCGGACACAGATACGCAGTATTTT. This sequence encodes CALRPGGADTDTQYF.

The chain recombines TRBV11-3 with TRBJ2-5; tentatively, D is TRBD2 (6 bases). Looked up from germline, CDR1 is SGHNT and CDR2 is YENEEA. The CDR3 is made up of 14 amino acids. Trimming removed 1 base from V and 7 bases from J, with 13 bases in between. The CDR3 nucleotides read TGTGCCAGCAGCTTAGGGAGGGGAACTAGGACCCAGTACTTC. Translation gives CASSLGRGTRTQYF. The whole variable domain, filled in from reference TRBV11-3 and TRBJ2-5, reads EAGVVQSPRYKIIEKKQPVAFWCNPISGHNTLYWYLQNLGQGPELLIRYENEEAVDDSQLPKDRFSAERLKGVDSTLKIQPAELGDSAVYLCASSLGRGTRTQYFGPGTRLLVL.

The chain joins TRBV5-5 to TRBJ2-7, with D possibly TRBD1 on 5 matching bases. Trimming took off 6 bases at V and 5 bases at J, with 15 bases between the two ends. The CDR3 extends over 13 amino acids. Germline loops: CDR1 SGHKS, CDR2 YYEKEE (reference sequence). The CDR3 region is CASNRADRDEQYF. DNA of the CDR3: TGTGCCAGCAACCGAGCAGACAGAGACGAGCAGTACTTC.

The V gene is TRBV28, the J gene TRBJ2-3; D is unresolved. The CDR3 extends over 14 amino acids. From germline, CDR1 is MDHEN and CDR2 SYDVKM. With 2 bases removed from V and 8 bases from J, the gap between germline ends came to 14 bases. CDR3 DNA sequence: TGTGCCAGCAGTTTAATGAGCACCCAAGCTACGCAGTATTTT. This sequence encodes CASSLMSTQATQYF.

The chain is built from TRBV7-5 and TRBJ1-6. TRBV7-5 is recorded as a pseudogene. The CDR3 runs 14 residues. CDR3 in DNA: TGTGTCAGAAGTGCGGGGCGCAATAATTCACCCCTCCACTTT. It encodes CVRSAGRNNSPLHF.

The gene calls are TRBV27 and TRBJ1-1; maybe TRBD1 (5 bases). This CDR3 contains 16 residues. Trimming took off 4 bases at V and 4 bases at J, with 19 bases between the two ends. Germline V gene data show CDR1 as MNHEY and CDR2 as SMNVEV (reference sequence). Here the CDR3 DNA reads TGTGCCAGCAGTTCAAACCCTGGAAGGGGCGTCACTGAAGCTTTCTTT. Protein product: CASSSNPGRGVTEAFF.

The genes are TRBV13 and TRBJ2-3; 14 nucleotides match TRBD2. There are 17 residues in the CDR3. Germline-derived CDR1 and CDR2 are PRHDT and FYEKMQ (reference sequence). V shed 0 bases, J shed 3 bases, and the junction held 2 bases outside the gene matches. The CDR3 spells CASSLGGTSGRTDTQYF. The CDR3 coding sequence is TGTGCCAGCAGCTTAGGAGGGACTAGCGGGAGAACAGATACGCAGTATTTT. The complete variable domain, with remaining parts taken from reference TRBV13 and TRBJ2-3, reads AAGVIQSPRHLIKEKRETATLKCYPIPRHDTVYWYQQGPGQDPQFLISFYEKMQSDKGSIPDRFSAQQFSDYHSELNMSSLELGDSALYFCASSLGGTSGRTDTQYFGPGTRLTVL.

This chain connects TRBV11-2 to TRBJ2-7, with D tentatively TRBD2 (6 bases). The CDR3 is 16 amino acids. V shed 5 bases and J shed 7 bases, with 24 bases lying between them. The germline V gene encodes CDR1 SGHAT and CDR2 FQNNGV. CDR3: CASSLHSSGISGEQYF. The CDR3 DNA sequence: TGTGCCAGCAGCCTACATAGTAGCGGTATTTCGGGAGAGCAGTACTTC. The full variable domain, its missing parts supplied by reference TRBV11-2 and TRBJ2-7, is EAGVAQSPRYKIIEKRQSVAFWCNPISGHATLYWYQQILGQGPKLLIQFQNNGVVDDSQLPKDRFSAERLKGVDSTLKIQPAKLEDSAVYLCASSLHSSGISGEQYFGPGTRLTVT.